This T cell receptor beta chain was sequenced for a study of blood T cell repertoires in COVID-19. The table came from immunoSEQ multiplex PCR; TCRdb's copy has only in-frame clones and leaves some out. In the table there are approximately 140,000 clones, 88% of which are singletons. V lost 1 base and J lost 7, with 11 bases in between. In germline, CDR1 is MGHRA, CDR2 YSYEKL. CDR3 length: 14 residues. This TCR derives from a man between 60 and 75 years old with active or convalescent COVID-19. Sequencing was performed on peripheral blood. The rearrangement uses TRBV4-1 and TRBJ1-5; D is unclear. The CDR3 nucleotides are TGCGCCAGCAGCCAAGGAGGGCTTGGGCAGCCCCAGCATTTT. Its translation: CASSQGGLGQPQHF.